Listed below are T cell receptor beta chains from one sample, sequenced in a study of T cells in Graves' hyperthyroidism and ophthalmopathy. TCRdb re-called the multiplex PCR reads with MiXCR, one entry per CDR3 protein. The data contain around 600,000 distinct CDR3 sequences, approximately 15% of them singletons. The sample consisted of blood. The origin of the receptors is a woman in her 50s with Graves' ophthalmopathy. CDR3s include the opening cysteine and the closing phenylalanine or tryptophan. Each record gives: J gene, V gene, D gene, clone size, CDR3 DNA, CDR3 protein. D genes are given only for firm matches. Some rows have no size entry. The others give once, few or many, or a class for an expanded clone.

TRBJ2-1	TRBV13	TRBD2	few	TGTGCCAGCAGCACGCTAAAGCTAGCGGGATTATACAATGAGCAGTTCTTC	CASSTLKLAGLYNEQFF
TRBJ1-1	TRBV6-1	TRBD1	NA	TGTGCCAGCAGTGCTTACAGGGGGCGAGGGTCGAACACTGAAGCTTTCTTT	CASSAYRGRGSNTEAFF
TRBJ2-7	TRBV2	NA	many	TGTGCCAGCCGCGAACAGGGAGGAATGTACGAGCAGTACTTC	CASREQGGMYEQYF
TRBJ1-3	TRBV11-2	TRBD1	NA	TGTGCCAGCAGCCACACCGGGACAGGGGGCTCTGGAAACACCATATATTTT	CASSHTGTGGSGNTIYF
TRBJ2-2	TRBV12-3/TRBV12-4	NA	NA	TGTGCCAGCGAAGTGAACACCGGGGAGCTGTTTTTT	CASEVNTGELFF
TRBJ2-7	TRBV7-2	NA	many	TGTGCCAGCAGCTTGACGAGGAATCCCTACGAGCAGTACTTC	CASSLTRNPYEQYF
TRBJ1-1	TRBV20-1	NA	few	TGCAGTGCTAGTATCGTCCAGGGGAGCACTGAAGCTTTCTTT	CSASIVQGSTEAFF
TRBJ2-3	TRBV18	NA	many	TGTGCCAGCTCACCAATTCGGCGGGGAAGCACAGATACGCAGTATTTT	CASSPIRRGSTDTQYF
TRBJ1-2	TRBV7-9	NA	many	TGTGCCAGCAGCGCATGGGGGAACTATGGCTACACCTTC	CASSAWGNYGYTF
TRBJ2-7	TRBV6-1	NA	NA	TGTGCCAGCAGTGACTACCTATCTAGGCGGGCAAATCTTGAGCCCTACGAGCAGTACTTC	CASSDYLSRRANLEPYEQYF
TRBJ2-5	TRBV29-1	TRBD2	NA	TGCAGCGTTGTACCCGGGGGGGTAGAAGCCCAGTACTTC	CSVVPGGVEAQYF
TRBJ2-2	TRBV7-2	TRBD1	many	TGTGCCAGCGATCTACAGGGGTTCGGTCACACCGGGGAGCTGTTTTTT	CASDLQGFGHTGELFF
TRBJ2-1	TRBV7-8	TRBD2	many	TGTGCCAGCAGCCCTATAGCGGGGTTCTCCTACAATGAGCAGTTCTTC	CASSPIAGFSYNEQFF
TRBJ2-1	TRBV6-1	NA	many	TGTGCCAGCAGTGAGGCTAATGAGCAGTTCTTC	CASSEANEQFF
TRBJ2-1	TRBV7-9	NA	many	TGTGCCAGCAGCGAGTACCAGGTGCGGGAGCAGTTCTTC	CASSEYQVREQFF
TRBJ1-2	TRBV28	NA	many	TGTGCCAGCAGTTTAGGACCAAACTATGGCTACACCTTC	CASSLGPNYGYTF